The source of this T cell receptor (beta chain) is a study of cytomegalovirus exposure and HLA in healthy donors. At the level of the study: As an earlier analysis found, about 190 million T cells yielded 90 million to 140 million unique TCR beta sequences. Study observations and caveats: TCR beta V- and J-gene trimming, according to a later analysis, was linked to a missense DCLRE1C variant. One cluster of highly shared sequence variants probably arose as a sequencing artifact.

At sampling all donors were nominally healthy, likely with unrecorded immune exposures. The PCR used 60 Vbeta and 13 Jbeta primers. The protocol was immunoSEQ multiplex PCR, while the TCRdb copy is restricted to in-frame clones and leaves out a portion. The profile covers about 180,000 clones, with nearly 80% appearing a single time and roughly 5.8% taken by the ten largest. The CDR3 is 11 residues long. Trimming cost V 6 bases and J 2 bases, with 5 bases left between them. In germline, CDR1 is KGHSH, CDR2 LQKENI. Turning to this clone: Antigen: not known.

The sample comprised PBMCs. The V gene is TRBV18, the J gene TRBJ2-7, with D unresolved. This TCR was sampled from a man aged 35-49 years in good health and CMV-seropositive. The CDR3 loop reads CASSHTYEQYF. For the CDR3, the DNA is TGTGCCAGCTCGCACACCTACGAGCAGTACTTC.